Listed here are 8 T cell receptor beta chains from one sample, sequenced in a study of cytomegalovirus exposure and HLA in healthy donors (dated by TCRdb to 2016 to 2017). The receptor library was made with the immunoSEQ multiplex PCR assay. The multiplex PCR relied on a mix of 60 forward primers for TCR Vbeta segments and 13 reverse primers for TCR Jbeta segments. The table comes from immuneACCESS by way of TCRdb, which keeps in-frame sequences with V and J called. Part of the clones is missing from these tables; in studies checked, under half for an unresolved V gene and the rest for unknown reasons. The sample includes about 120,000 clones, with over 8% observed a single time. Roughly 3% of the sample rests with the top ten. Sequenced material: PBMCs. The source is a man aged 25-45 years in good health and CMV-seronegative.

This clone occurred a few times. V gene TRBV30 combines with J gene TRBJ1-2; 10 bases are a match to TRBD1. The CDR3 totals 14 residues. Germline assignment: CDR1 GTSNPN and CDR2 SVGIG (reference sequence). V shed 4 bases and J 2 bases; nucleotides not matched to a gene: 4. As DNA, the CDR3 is TGTGCCTGGAACCCGGGACAGGGGAACTATGGCTACACCTTC. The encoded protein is CAWNPGQGNYGYTF. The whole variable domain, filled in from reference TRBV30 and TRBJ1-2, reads SQTIHQWPATLVQPVGSPLSLECTVEGTSNPNLYWYRQAAGRGLQLLFYSVGIGQISSEVPQNLSASRPQDRQFILSSKKLLLSDSGFYLCAWNPGQGNYGYTFGSGTRLTVV.

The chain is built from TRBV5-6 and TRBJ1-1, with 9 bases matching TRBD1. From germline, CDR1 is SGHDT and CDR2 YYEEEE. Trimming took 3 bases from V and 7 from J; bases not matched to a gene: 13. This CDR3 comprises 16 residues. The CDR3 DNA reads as TGTGCCAGCAGCTATCGAGGGACAGGGAAGATTGGTGAAGCTTTCTTT. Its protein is CASSYRGTGKIGEAFF.

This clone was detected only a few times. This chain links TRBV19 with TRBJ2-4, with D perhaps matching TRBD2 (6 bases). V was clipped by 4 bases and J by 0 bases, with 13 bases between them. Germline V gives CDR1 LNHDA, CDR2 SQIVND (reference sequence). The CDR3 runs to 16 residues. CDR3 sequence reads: CASSTFGSVAKNIQYF. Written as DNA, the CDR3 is TGTGCCAGTAGTACCTTCGGGAGTGTAGCCAAAAACATTCAGTACTTC.

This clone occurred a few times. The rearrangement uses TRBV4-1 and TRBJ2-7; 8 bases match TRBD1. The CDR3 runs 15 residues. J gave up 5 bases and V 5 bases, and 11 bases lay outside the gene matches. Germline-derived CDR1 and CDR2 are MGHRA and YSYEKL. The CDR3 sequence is CASSLGGQGSNEQYF. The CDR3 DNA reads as TGCGCCAGCAGCTTAGGCGGACAGGGTTCAAACGAGCAGTACTTC.

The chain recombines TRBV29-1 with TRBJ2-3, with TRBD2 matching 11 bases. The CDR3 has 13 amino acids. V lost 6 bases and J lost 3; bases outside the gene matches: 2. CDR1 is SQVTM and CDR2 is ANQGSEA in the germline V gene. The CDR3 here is CSVTSGGTDTQYF. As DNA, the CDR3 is TGCAGCGTCACTAGCGGGGGTACAGATACGCAGTATTTT.

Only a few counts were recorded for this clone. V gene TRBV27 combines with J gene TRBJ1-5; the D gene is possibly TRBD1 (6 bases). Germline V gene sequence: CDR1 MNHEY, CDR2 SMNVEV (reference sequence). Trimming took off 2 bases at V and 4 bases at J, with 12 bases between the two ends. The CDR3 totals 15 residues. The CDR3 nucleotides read TGTGCCAGCAGTTTAAGGGCAGGGGATAATCAGCCCCAGCATTTT. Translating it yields CASSLRAGDNQPQHF.

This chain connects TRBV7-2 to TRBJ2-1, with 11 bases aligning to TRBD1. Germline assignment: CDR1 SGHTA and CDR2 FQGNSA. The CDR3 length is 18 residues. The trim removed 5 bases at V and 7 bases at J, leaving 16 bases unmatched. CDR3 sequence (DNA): TGTGCCAGCAGCACCCCAGGATTCGGACAGGGGGCAGGGAATGAGCAGTTCTTC. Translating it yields CASSTPGFGQGAGNEQFF.

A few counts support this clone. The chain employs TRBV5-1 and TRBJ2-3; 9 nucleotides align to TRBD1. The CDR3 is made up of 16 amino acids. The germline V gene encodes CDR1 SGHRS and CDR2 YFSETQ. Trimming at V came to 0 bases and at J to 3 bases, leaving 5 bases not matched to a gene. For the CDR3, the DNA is TGCGCCAGCAGCTTGGTGGGACAGGGTATGACAGATACGCAGTATTTT. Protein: CASSLVGQGMTDTQYF.